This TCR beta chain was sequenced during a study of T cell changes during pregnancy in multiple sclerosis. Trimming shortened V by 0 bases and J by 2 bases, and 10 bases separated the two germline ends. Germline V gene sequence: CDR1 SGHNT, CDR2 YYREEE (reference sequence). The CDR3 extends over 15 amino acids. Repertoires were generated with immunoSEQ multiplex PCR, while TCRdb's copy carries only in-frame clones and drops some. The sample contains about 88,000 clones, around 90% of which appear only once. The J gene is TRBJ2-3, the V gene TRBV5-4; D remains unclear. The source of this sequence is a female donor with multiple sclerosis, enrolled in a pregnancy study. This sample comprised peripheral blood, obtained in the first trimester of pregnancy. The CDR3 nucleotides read TGTGCCAGCAGCTTGGCCTTGGTAGACACAGATACGCAGTATTTT. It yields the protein CASSLALVDTDTQYF.